This is a list of T cell receptor beta chains from one sample in a study of T cell responses to AZD1222 COVID-19 vaccine. The protocol was immunoSEQ multiplex PCR, while the TCRdb copy is restricted to in-frame clones and leaves out a portion. The table records about 190,000 clones, approximately 92% of them present only once. This sample comprised peripheral blood, obtained on day 0 of AZD1222 vaccination. Receptors originate from an adult in good health. The CDR3 runs from the conserved cysteine through the conserved F or W. A D gene is named only where the DNA matches it firmly.

CDR3 | DNA | D | J | V
CASSPPDFEAFF | TGTGCCAGCAGCCCCCCGGACTTTGAAGCTTTCTTT | - | TRBJ1-1 | TRBV28
CASSLRRTVNTIYF | TGTGCCAGCAGCTTGCGTCGGACAGTAAACACCATATATTTT | - | TRBJ1-3 | TRBV5-6
CASSFSRETGGTNEQFF | TGCGCCAGCAGCTTCAGTCGGGAGACAGGGGGTACGAATGAGCAGTTCTTC | TRBD1 | TRBJ2-1 | TRBV5-1
CASSERGALAFF | TGTGCCAGCAGTGAACGGGGGGCGTTGGCTTTCTTT | - | TRBJ1-1 | TRBV25-1
CASSFGMGGWAALEAFF | TGTGCCAGCAGCTTTGGAATGGGGGGATGGGCAGCCCTTGAAGCTTTCTTT | - | TRBJ1-1 | TRBV7-2
CSGVQDGYTF | TGCAGCGGGGTTCAGGACGGCTACACCTTC | - | TRBJ1-2 | TRBV29-1
CASSEQGTSNSPLHF | TGTGCCAGCAGCGAACAGGGAACTAGTAATTCACCCCTCCACTTT | - | TRBJ1-6 | TRBV27
CASTTAQGTEAFF | TGTGCCAGCACGACTGCCCAGGGAACTGAAGCTTTCTTT | - | TRBJ1-1 | TRBV7-2
CATSGLNGELFF | TGTGCCACCAGTGGTCTGAACGGGGAGCTGTTTTTT | - | TRBJ2-2 | TRBV15
CASSRGSSGNTIYF | TGTGCCAGCAGCAGGGGGAGCTCTGGAAACACCATATATTTT | - | TRBJ1-3 | TRBV4-2
CASGQVRTEAFF | TGTGCCAGCGGACAGGTTCGGACTGAAGCTTTCTTT | TRBD1 | TRBJ1-1 | TRBV6-1
CASSVDRNTEAFF | TGTGCCAGCAGTGTCGACAGAAACACTGAAGCTTTCTTT | - | TRBJ1-1 | TRBV6-4
CASSQLAGTGYTF | TGTGCCAGCAGCCAACTCGCCGGGACTGGCTACACCTTC | - | TRBJ1-2 | TRBV3-1/TRBV3-2